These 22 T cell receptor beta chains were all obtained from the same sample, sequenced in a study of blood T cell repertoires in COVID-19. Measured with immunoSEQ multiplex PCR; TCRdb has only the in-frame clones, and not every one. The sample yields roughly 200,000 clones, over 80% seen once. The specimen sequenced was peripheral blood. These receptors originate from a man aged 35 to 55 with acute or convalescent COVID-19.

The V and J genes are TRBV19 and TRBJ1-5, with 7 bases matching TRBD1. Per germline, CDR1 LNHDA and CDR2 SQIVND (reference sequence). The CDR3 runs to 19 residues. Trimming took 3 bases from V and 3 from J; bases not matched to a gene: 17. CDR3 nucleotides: TGTGCCAGTAGTATGGTCCAGGGGGGTCTCAAAGTTTTCAATCAGCCCCAGCATTTT. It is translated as CASSMVQGGLKVFNQPQHF.

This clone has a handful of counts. CDR3 coding DNA: TGCGCCAGCAGCCCGGGAGGGGACGGAGGCTACACCTTC. Amino acid sequence: CASSPGGDGGYTF. The J gene is TRBJ1-2, the V gene TRBV5-1, with D possibly TRBD1 on 5 matching bases. The CDR3 has 13 amino acids. The germline V gene has CDR1 SGHRS and CDR2 YFSETQ. Trimming pared 4 bases from V and 8 bases from J, leaving 15 bases between.

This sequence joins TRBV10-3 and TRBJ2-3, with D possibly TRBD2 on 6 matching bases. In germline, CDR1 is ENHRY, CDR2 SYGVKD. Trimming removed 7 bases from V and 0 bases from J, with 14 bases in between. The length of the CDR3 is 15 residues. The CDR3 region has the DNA TGTGCCATCAAGGGTAGCGGAACTAGCACAGATACGCAGTATTTT. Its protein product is CAIKGSGTSTDTQYF.

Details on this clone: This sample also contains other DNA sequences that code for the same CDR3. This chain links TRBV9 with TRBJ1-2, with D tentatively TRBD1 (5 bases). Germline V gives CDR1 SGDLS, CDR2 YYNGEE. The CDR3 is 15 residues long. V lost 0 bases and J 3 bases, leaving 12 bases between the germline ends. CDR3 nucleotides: TGTGCCAGCAGCGTAGGGCAGGGCGCTGACTATGGCTACACCTTC. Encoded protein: CASSVGQGADYGYTF.

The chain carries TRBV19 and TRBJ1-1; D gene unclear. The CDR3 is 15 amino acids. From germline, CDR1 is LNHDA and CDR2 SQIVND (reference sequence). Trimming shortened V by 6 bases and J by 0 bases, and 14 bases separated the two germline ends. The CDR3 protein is CASSLGRNMNTEAFF. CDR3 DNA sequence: TGTGCCAGTAGCCTCGGGAGGAACATGAACACTGAAGCTTTCTTT.

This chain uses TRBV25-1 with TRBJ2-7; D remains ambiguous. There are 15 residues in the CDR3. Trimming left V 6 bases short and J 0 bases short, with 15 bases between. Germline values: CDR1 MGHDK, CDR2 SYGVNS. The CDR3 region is CASSPRGWSSYEQYF. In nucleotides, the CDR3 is TGTGCCAGCAGCCCCCGCGGCTGGAGCTCCTACGAGCAGTACTTC.

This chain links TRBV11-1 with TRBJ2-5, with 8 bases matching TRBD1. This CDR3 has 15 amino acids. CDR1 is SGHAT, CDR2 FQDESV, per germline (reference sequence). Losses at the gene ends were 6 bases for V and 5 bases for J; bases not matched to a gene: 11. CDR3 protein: CASSPTDRGGETQYF. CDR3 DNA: TGTGCCAGCAGTCCGACCGACAGGGGAGGCGAGACCCAGTACTTC.

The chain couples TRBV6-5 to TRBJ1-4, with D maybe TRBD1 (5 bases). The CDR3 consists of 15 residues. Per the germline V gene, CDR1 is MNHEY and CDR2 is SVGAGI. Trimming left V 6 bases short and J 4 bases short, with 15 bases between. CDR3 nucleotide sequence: TGTGCCAGCAGACCAGTGGGGGAGGGTAATGAAAAACTGTTTTTT. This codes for CASRPVGEGNEKLFF.

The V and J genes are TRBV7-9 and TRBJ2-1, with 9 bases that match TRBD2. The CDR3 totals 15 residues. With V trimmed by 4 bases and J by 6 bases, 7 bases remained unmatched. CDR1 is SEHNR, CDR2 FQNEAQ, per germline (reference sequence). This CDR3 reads CASSWASGDPNEQFF. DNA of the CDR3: TGTGCCAGCAGCTGGGCTAGCGGGGACCCCAATGAGCAGTTCTTC.

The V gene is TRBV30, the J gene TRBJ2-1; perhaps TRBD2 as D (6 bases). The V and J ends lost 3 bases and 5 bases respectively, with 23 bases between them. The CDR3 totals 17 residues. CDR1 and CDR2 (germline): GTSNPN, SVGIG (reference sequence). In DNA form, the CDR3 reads TGTGCCTGGAGCGGCGGGGTTACAACAACGTACAACAATGAGCAGTTCTTC. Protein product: CAWSGGVTTTYNNEQFF.

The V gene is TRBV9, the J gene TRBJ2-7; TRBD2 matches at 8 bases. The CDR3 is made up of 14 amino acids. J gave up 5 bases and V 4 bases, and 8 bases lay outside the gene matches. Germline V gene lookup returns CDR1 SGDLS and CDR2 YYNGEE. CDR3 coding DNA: TGTGCCAGCAGCCCAGGCGGGGGGAAACACGAGCAGTACTTC. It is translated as CASSPGGGKHEQYF.

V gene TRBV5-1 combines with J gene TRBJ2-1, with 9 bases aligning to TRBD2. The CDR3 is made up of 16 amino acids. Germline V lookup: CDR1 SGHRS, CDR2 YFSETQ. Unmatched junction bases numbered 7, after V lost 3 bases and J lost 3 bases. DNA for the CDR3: TGCGCCAGCAGCTCCACCGGGACTAGCTTCTACAATGAGCAGTTCTTC. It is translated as CASSSTGTSFYNEQFF.

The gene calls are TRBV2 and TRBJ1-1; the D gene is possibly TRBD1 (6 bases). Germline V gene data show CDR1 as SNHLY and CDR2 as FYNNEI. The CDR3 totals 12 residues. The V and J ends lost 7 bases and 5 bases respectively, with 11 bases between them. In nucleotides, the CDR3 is TGTGCCAGCAACGGGGGGGCGACTGAAGCTTTCTTT. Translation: CASNGGATEAFF.

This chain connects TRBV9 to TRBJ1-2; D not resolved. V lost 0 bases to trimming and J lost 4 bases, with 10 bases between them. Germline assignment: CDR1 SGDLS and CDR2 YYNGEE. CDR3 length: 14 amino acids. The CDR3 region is CASSVGGSGYGYTF. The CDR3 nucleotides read TGTGCCAGCAGCGTAGGAGGATCCGGCTATGGCTACACCTTC.

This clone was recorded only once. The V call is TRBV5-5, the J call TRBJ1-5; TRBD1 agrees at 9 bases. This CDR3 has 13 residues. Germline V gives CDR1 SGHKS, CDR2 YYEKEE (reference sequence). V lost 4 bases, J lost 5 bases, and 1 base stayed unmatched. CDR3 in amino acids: CASSRQGDQPQHF. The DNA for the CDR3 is TGTGCCAGCAGCAGACAGGGGGATCAGCCCCAGCATTTT.

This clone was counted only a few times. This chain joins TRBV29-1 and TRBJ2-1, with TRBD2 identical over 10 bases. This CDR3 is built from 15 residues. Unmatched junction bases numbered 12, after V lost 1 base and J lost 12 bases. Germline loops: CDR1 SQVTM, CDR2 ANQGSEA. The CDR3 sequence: CSVEVSLAGVVVQFF. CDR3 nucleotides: TGCAGCGTTGAAGTGAGTCTAGCGGGAGTCGTTGTGCAGTTCTTC.

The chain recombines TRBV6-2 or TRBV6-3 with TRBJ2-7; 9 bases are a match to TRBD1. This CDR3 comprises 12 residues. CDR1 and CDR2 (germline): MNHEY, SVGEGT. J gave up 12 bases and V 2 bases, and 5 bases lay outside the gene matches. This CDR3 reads CASSYPDRGRYF. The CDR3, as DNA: TGTGCCAGCAGTTACCCGGACAGGGGTCGGTACTTC.

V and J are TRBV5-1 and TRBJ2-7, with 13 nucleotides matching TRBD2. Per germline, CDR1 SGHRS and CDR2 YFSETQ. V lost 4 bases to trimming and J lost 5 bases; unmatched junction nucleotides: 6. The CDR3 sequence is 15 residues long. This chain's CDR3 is CASSPRTSGSNEQYF. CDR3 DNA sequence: TGCGCCAGCAGCCCACGGACTAGCGGGAGTAACGAGCAGTACTTC.

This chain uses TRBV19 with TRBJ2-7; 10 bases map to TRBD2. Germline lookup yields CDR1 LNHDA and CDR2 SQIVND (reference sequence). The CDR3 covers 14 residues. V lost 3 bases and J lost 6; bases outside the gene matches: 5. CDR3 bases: TGTGCCAGTAGTATTTCTAGCGGGAGCAGCGAGCAGTACTTC. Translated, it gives CASSISSGSSEQYF.

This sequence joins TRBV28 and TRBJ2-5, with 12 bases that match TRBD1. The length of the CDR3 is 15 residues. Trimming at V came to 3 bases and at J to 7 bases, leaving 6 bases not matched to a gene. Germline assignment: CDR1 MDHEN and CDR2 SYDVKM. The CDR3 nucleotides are TGTGCCAGCAGTTTCGGGACAGGGGGCAAGGTGACCCAGTACTTC. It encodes CASSFGTGGKVTQYF.

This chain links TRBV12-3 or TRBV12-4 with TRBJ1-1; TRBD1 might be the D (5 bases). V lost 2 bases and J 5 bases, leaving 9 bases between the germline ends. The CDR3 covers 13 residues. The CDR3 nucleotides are TGTGCCAGCAGTTTAATGGGGGGGACTGAAGCTTTCTTT. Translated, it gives CASSLMGGTEAFF.

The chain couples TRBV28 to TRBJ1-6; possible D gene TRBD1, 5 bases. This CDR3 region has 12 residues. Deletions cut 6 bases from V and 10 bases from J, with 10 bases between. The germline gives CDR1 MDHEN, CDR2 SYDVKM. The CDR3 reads CASRGVGSPLHF. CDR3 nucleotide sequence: TGTGCCAGCAGAGGGGTTGGGTCACCCCTCCACTTT.